The clone carrying this T cell receptor beta chain was found many times. Its antigen is not known. Each CDR3 protein gets one entry after TCRdb re-called the 5' RACE reads with MiXCR. The table has 200,000 or so distinct CDR3 sequences, roughly 18% seen once; the top ten hold around 4.5%. This entry comes from a study of CD8 T cells in ankylosing spondylitis. Study outcomes and limitations: Reported data indicate significant enrichment of disease-linked clones within matched ankylosing spondylitis synovial fluid. In reactive arthritis synovial fluid and blood, some motif variants had been reported before. Characteristic, it appeared, of ankylosing spondylitis blood was a TCR beta motif of several highly homologous variants. Relatively rare in peripheral blood, disease-linked clones were also CD8+.

Deletions cut 2 bases from V and 1 base from J, with 8 bases between. CDR1 is KGHSH and CDR2 is LQKENI in the germline V gene. This CDR3 has 14 residues. The chain carries TRBV18 and TRBJ2-5; D ambiguous. Sequencing input: blood, either unsorted or a sorted T cell fraction (not recorded which). The receptor's source is a male donor aged 10-35 years with ankylosing spondylitis or in good health (not recorded which). The CDR3 spells CASSPVAVQETQYF. The CDR3 DNA follows: TGTGCCAGCTCACCAGTGGCGGTCCAAGAGACCCAGTACTTC.